One sample yielded the 10 T cell receptor beta chains listed below, sequenced in a study of sequential checkpoint blockade in melanoma. Measured with immunoSEQ multiplex PCR; TCRdb has only the in-frame clones, and not every one. Altogether tens of thousands of clones are present, 32% being singletons, with the ten largest covering 1.6%. Regarding treatment: randomized to nivolumab then ipilimumab (arm A) or the reverse (arm B). The specimen comprised tumor tissue (inferred from file names), sampled from a patient given nivolumab and ipilimumab in sequence. Receptors originate from a human donor with melanoma.

This clone is deemed medium-sized (0.01 to 0.1%). The chain combines TRBV11-3 with TRBJ1-3; D might be TRBD1 (5 bases). Trimming took off 1 base at V and 1 base at J, with 11 bases between the two ends. CDR3 length: 16 residues. Germline CDR1 is SGHNT and CDR2 is YENEEA. This CDR3 is CASSLVLQGSGNTIYF. CDR3 coding DNA: TGTGCCAGCAGCTTAGTCCTTCAGGGATCTGGAAACACCATATATTTT.

The chain combines TRBV5-1 with TRBJ2-6; no definite D call. This CDR3 spans 14 amino acids. V shed 1 base and J shed 2 bases, with 4 bases lying between them. The germline gives CDR1 SGHRS, CDR2 YFSETQ. The CDR3 DNA reads TGCGCCAGCAGCTTGACAGCTGGGGCCAACGTCCTGACTTTC. Protein: CASSLTAGANVLTF.

This clone occurred many times. The V and J genes are TRBV11-3 and TRBJ1-1, with D perhaps matching TRBD1 (5 bases). V gave up 2 bases and J gave up 4 bases, with 14 bases separating them. Germline CDR1 SGHNT, CDR2 YENEEA. There are 15 residues in the CDR3. The CDR3 bases are TGTGCCAGCAGCTTACGGCGGGACGGACTCACTGAAGCTTTCTTT. This gives the protein CASSLRRDGLTEAFF. The full variable domain, rest sourced from reference TRBV11-3 and TRBJ1-1, is EAGVVQSPRYKIIEKKQPVAFWCNPISGHNTLYWYLQNLGQGPELLIRYENEEAVDDSQLPKDRFSAERLKGVDSTLKIQPAELGDSAVYLCASSLRRDGLTEAFFGQGTRLTVV.

The V gene is TRBV30, the J gene TRBJ2-5; the D gene is possibly TRBD2 (5 bases). V lost 3 bases, J lost 1 base, and 6 bases lay in between. The CDR3 extends over 12 amino acids. The germline gives CDR1 GTSNPN, CDR2 SVGIG (reference sequence). The CDR3 bases are TGTGCCTGGAGAGAGGGCCAAGAGACCCAGTACTTC. Its protein is CAWREGQETQYF.

This rearrangement joins TRBV28 to TRBJ1-2; 10 bases align to TRBD1. The V and J ends lost 8 bases and 1 base, in that order; junction bases with no gene match: 13. Germline V lookup: CDR1 MDHEN, CDR2 SYDVKM. This CDR3 is built from 17 residues. CDR3 DNA: TGTGCCAGCGGATCCGGGACAGGGGTACACTTTAACTATGGCTACACCTTC. The encoded protein is CASGSGTGVHFNYGYTF.

This clone occurred a few times. This chain connects TRBV28 to TRBJ1-2; no definite D call. This CDR3 contains 16 residues. Germline V gene lookup returns CDR1 MDHEN and CDR2 SYDVKM. Deletions cut 2 bases from V and 7 bases from J, with 20 bases between. As DNA, the CDR3 is TGTGCCAGCAGTTTAGGGGAATATTTAATTTATGCTGGCTACACCTTC. Translated: CASSLGEYLIYAGYTF.

This clone turned up a few times. V usage is TRBV9 and J usage is TRBJ2-3; 8 bases match TRBD2. With 0 bases clipped from V and 0 bases from J, the junction kept 9 bases outside the gene matches. CDR1 and CDR2 from the germline V gene are SGDLS and YYNGEE. This CDR3 has 18 amino acids. In DNA, the CDR3 is TGTGCCAGCAGCGTAGACCCAGCGGGGGTTTCTAGCACAGATACGCAGTATTTT. As protein: CASSVDPAGVSSTDTQYF.

The chain is built from TRBV19 and TRBJ2-1, with D tentatively TRBD1 (5 bases). Germline values: CDR1 LNHDA, CDR2 SQIVND (reference sequence). This CDR3 has 11 residues. CDR3 sequence: CSRRGYNEQFF. The CDR3 DNA follows: TGTTCTCGAAGGGGTTACAATGAGCAGTTCTTC.

This clone has a handful of counts. The V call is TRBV6-1, the J call TRBJ1-2, with D possibly matching TRBD1 (5 bases). The CDR3 is made up of 15 amino acids. Per germline, CDR1 MNHNS and CDR2 SASEGT. V was cut by 0 bases and J by 5 bases, with 13 bases left in between. The CDR3 loop reads CASSEASRTLYGYTF. CDR3 DNA: TGTGCCAGCAGTGAAGCAAGTAGGACATTATATGGCTACACCTTC.

The table lists this clone with a few counts. The chain joins TRBV6-8 to TRBJ2-1; 14 nucleotides match TRBD2. V lost 8 bases, J lost 0 bases, and 12 bases stayed unmatched. The CDR3 sequence is 19 residues long. Germline CDR1 is MNHGY and CDR2 is SAAAGT. CDR3 coding DNA: TGTGCCAGCGTCGATCGGGGACTAGCGGGAGCTCCCTCCTACAATGAGCAGTTCTTC. This encodes CASVDRGLAGAPSYNEQFF.